This T cell receptor beta chain is from a study of T-cell memory formation after mild COVID-19. The 5'RACE method, run with constant-segment primers, produced TCR alpha and TCR beta cDNA libraries (carrying sample barcodes and UMIs). TCRdb processed the 5' RACE reads anew with MiXCR; each CDR3 protein has one entry. This table holds some 88,000 distinct CDR3 sequences, about 23% found once. Study findings and constraints: The appearance of some responding clones in pre-infection memory suggested that cross-reactive memory joined. Mostly located in CM and EM were contracting CD4+ clones, with contracting CD8+ clones located in EMRA. Clones shrinking from day 15 to 85 showed even CD4/CD8 mixes; later expanders tilted CD4+.

This clonotype was counted many times. No antigen is known for it. Trimming removed 3 bases at V and 3 bases at J, with 12 bases between. This CDR3 spans 14 amino acids. The material sequenced was PBMCs or a T cell subset sorted from them (not recorded which). The TCR was taken from a man between 18 and 35 years old who had mild COVID-19 (a few samples of this study predate the infection). Cell type and time point are not known. The chain couples TRBV12-3 or TRBV12-4 to TRBJ2-7; maybe TRBD1 (6 bases). CDR3 bases: TGTGCCAGCAGTTTGGGGACATCCTACTACGAGCAGTACTTC. It yields the protein CASSLGTSYYEQYF.